This TCR beta chain came from a study of tumor-infiltrating lymphocytes in oesophageal squamous cell carcinoma. The CDR3 spans 11 residues. CDR1 and CDR2 from the germline V gene are MNHNY and SVGAGI (reference sequence). V lost 7 bases and J 9 bases, leaving 10 bases between the germline ends. This clonotype turned up a few times. TCRdb passed the reads through MiXCR, listing each CDR3 protein once. Here the sample spans 12,000 or so distinct CDR3 sequences, nearly 60% being singletons. The sequenced sample was blood. V gene TRBV6-6 combines with J gene TRBJ1-5; no reliable D call. This sequence originates from a female donor with esophageal squamous cell carcinoma. The CDR3 bases are TGTGCCAGCAAGGCGTCGGGGCCCCAGCATTTT. Translated, it gives CASKASGPQHF.